The entry below gives a single TCR beta chain sequence along with its context. The target antigen is unknown. Sequencing was performed with immunoSEQ multiplex PCR; in TCRdb, only in-frame clones are kept and a portion is missing. The sample includes tens of thousands of clones, around 86% seen only once; the top ten take over 12%. The sample is drawn from a study of OX40 agonist ivuxolimab in advanced cancers. Study-wide background: In this cohort, patients received ivuxolimab, an agonistic anti-OX40 (CD134) antibody. At 65% to 85% male, the cohort had a mean age of 60 years, ranging from about 20 to 90. Study-level points and caveats: Dosing at 0.1 to 3.0 mg/kg was accompanied by clonal expansion of CD4+ and CD8+ blood T cells by week 6.

The CDR3 totals 15 residues. CDR1 LGHNA and CDR2 YNFKEQ come from the germline V gene. The germline V and J ends were trimmed by 6 bases and 2 bases, with 16 bases remaining between them. The rearrangement links TRBV4-2 to TRBJ2-5; maybe TRBD2 (6 bases). The TCR originated in an adult with an advanced solid tumor such as melanoma, head and neck, liver or kidney cancer. The specimen comprised CD4+ or CD8+ T cells sorted from blood, sampled in a trial of the OX40 agonist ivuxolimab. CDR3 amino acids: CASSELRGFQETQYF. The CDR3 DNA sequence: TGTGCCAGCAGTGAACTCCGGGGGTTTCAAGAGACCCAGTACTTC.